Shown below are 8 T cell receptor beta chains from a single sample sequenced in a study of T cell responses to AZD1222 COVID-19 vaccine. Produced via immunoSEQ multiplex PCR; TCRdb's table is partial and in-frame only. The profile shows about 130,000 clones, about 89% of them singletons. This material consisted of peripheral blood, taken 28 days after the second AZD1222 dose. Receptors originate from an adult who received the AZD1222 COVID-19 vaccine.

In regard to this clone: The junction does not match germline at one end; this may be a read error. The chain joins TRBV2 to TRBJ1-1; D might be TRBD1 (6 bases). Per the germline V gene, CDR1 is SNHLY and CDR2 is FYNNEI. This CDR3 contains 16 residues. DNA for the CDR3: TGTGCCAGCAGTGAGCAGGGGCGGATTAGGAACGCTGAAGCTTTCTTT. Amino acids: CASSEQGRIRNAEAFF.

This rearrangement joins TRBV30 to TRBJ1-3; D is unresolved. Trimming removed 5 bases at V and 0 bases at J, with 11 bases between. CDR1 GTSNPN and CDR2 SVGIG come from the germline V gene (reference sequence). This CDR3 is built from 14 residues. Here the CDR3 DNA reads TGTGCCTGGGGTTGGGAGTACTCTGGAAACACCATATATTTT. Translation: CAWGWEYSGNTIYF.

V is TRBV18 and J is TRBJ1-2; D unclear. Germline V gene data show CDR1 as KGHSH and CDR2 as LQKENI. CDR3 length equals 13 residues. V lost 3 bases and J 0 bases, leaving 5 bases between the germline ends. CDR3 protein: CASSPRTNYGYTF. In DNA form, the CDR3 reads TGTGCCAGCTCACCCCGGACTAACTATGGCTACACCTTC.

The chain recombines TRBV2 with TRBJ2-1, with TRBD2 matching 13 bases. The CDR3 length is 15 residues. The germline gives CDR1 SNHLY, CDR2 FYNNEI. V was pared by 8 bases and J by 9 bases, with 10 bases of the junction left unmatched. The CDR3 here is CASVPGLAGVSEQFF. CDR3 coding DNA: TGTGCCAGCGTCCCCGGACTAGCGGGAGTTAGTGAGCAGTTCTTC.

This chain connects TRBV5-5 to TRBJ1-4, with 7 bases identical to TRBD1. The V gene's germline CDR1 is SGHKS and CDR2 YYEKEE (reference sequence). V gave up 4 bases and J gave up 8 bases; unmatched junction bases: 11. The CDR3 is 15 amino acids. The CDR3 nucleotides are TGTGCCAGCAGCGCCTCACAGGGGTCTATAGAAAAACTGTTTTTT. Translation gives CASSASQGSIEKLFF. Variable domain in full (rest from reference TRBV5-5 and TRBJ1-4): DAGVTQSPTHLIKTRGQQVTLRCSPISGHKSVSWYQQVLGQGPQFIFQYYEKEERGRGNFPDRFSARQFPNYSSELNVNALLLGDSALYLCASSASQGSIEKLFFGSGTQLSVL.

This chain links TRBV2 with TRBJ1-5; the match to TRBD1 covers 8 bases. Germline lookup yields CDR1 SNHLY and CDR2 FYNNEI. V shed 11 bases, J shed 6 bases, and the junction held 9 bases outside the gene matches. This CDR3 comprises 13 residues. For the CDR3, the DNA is TGTGCCGGCTCGGGGGACAGGCGTCAGCCCCAGCATTTT. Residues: CAGSGDRRQPQHF.

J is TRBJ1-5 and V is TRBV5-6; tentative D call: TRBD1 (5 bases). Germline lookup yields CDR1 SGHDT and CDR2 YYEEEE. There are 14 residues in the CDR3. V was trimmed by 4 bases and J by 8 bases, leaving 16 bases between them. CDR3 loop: CASSRHGAAEPQHF. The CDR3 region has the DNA TGTGCCAGCAGCCGACATGGGGCCGCTGAGCCCCAGCATTTT.

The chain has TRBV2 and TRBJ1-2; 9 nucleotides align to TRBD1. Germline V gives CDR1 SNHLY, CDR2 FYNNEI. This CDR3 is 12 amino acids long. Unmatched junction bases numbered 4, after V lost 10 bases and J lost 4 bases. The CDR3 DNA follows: TGTGCCAACACAGGGGGCTTCTATGGCTACACCTTC. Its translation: CANTGGFYGYTF.